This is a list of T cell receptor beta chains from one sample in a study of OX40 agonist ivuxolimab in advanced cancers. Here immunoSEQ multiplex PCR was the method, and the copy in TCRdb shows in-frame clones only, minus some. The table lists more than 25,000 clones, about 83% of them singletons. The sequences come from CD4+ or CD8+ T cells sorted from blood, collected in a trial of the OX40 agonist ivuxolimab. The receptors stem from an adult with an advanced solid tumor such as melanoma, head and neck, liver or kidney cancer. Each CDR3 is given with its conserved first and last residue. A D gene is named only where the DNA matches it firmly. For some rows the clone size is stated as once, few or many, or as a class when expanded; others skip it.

DNA: TGTGCCAGCAGCCAAATCCCCTATCGCGGTGAGCAGTTCTTC; CDR3: CASSQIPYRGEQFF; V: TRBV2; D: .; J: TRBJ2-1; size: .
DNA: TGCGCCAGCAGTCCACGGGACACCTCTCGGGATACGCAGTATTTT; CDR3: CASSPRDTSRDTQYF; V: TRBV10-1; D: .; J: TRBJ2-3; size: .
DNA: TGTGCCACCAGCAGAGAGGGGGTAGTAGCGGGAAGGGAGCAGTACTTC; CDR3: CATSREGVVAGREQYF; V: TRBV15; D: TRBD2; J: TRBJ2-7; size: .
DNA: TGCGCCAGCACGTCCGCCGGGGGGTACACTGAAGCTTTCTTT; CDR3: CASTSAGGYTEAFF; V: TRBV5-1; D: .; J: TRBJ1-1; size: few
DNA: TGTGCCAGCAGTAGAGGGGGCGCAGATACGCAGTATTTT; CDR3: CASSRGGADTQYF; V: TRBV9; D: TRBD1; J: TRBJ2-3; size: once
DNA: TGTGCCAGTAGTAATGGGTTCAATCAGCCCCAGCATTTT; CDR3: CASSNGFNQPQHF; V: TRBV19; D: .; J: TRBJ1-5; size: once
DNA: TGTGCCAGCAGTTTTGCGGGGGCGCGAGAGCAGTACTTC; CDR3: CASSFAGAREQYF; V: TRBV27; D: .; J: TRBJ2-7; size: once
DNA: TGTGCCAGCAGCTTCGCCGGCTACGAGCAGTACTTC; CDR3: CASSFAGYEQYF; V: TRBV7-2; D: .; J: TRBJ2-7; size: .
DNA: TGCGCCAGCAGCCAAGCTATTTCCGGGACAGGGAATCAGCCCCAGCATTTT; CDR3: CASSQAISGTGNQPQHF; V: TRBV4-1; D: TRBD1; J: TRBJ1-5; size: once
DNA: TGTGCCAGCAGTTCTCCGGGACACCTTAATGAAAAACTGTTTTTT; CDR3: CASSSPGHLNEKLFF; V: TRBV27; D: .; J: TRBJ1-4; size: few
DNA: TGCAGCGTTGAAGGGGGTCCCGGGACAGGGGCGGCAGATACGCAGTATTTT; CDR3: CSVEGGPGTGAADTQYF; V: TRBV29-1; D: TRBD1; J: TRBJ2-3; size: .
DNA: TGTGCCAGCAGCCCAGACAGGGCCGCAGATACGCAGTATTTT; CDR3: CASSPDRAADTQYF; V: TRBV7-3; D: TRBD1; J: TRBJ2-3; size: medium-sized
DNA: TGTGCCAGCAGTATAACAGGGGGCCGTACAGATACGCAGTATTTT; CDR3: CASSITGGRTDTQYF; V: TRBV6-5; D: TRBD1; J: TRBJ2-3; size: once
DNA: TGTGCCAGAAGCAGGGACAGGGGTAAAGCTGGAAACACCATATATTTT; CDR3: CARSRDRGKAGNTIYF; V: TRBV5-3; D: TRBD1; J: TRBJ1-3; size: few
DNA: TGTGCCAGCAGTCTGGCGCCACCCCAGGGGGCCCACTCCTACGAGCAGTACTTC; CDR3: CASSLAPPQGAHSYEQYF; V: TRBV27; D: TRBD1; J: TRBJ2-7; size: .
DNA: TGCGCCAGCAGCTTGGGGCAGGGGTTTGATGAGCAGTTCTTC; CDR3: CASSLGQGFDEQFF; V: TRBV5-1; D: .; J: TRBJ2-1; size: once
DNA: TGTGCCAGCAGTGAAGCGGGAGCCTACAATGAGCAGTTCTTC; CDR3: CASSEAGAYNEQFF; V: TRBV6-4; D: TRBD2; J: TRBJ2-1; size: .
DNA: TGTGCCAGCAGCTTCTCCGGGAGTGGCTACGAGCAGTACTTC; CDR3: CASSFSGSGYEQYF; V: TRBV11-3; D: .; J: TRBJ2-7; size: .
DNA: TGCGCCAGCAGCGTGTCACTGAACACTGAAGCTTTCTTT; CDR3: CASSVSLNTEAFF; V: TRBV5-1; D: .; J: TRBJ1-1; size: .
DNA: TGTGCCAGCAGTTCCGGGACAGTTTTCCCTGGCTACACCTTC; CDR3: CASSSGTVFPGYTF; V: TRBV28; D: TRBD1; J: TRBJ1-2; size: .
DNA: TGCGCCAGCAGTGAGGGGACGGGGATGAAGGAAAAACTGTTTTTT; CDR3: CASSEGTGMKEKLFF; V: TRBV10-2; D: .; J: TRBJ1-4; size: .
DNA: TGCGCCAGCAGCTTGGGAGCTAGGACAGGGGGCTATGAGCAGTTCTTC; CDR3: CASSLGARTGGYEQFF; V: TRBV5-1; D: TRBD1; J: TRBJ2-1; size: few
DNA: TGTGCCAGCAGACGTTGGGGGGGAGACGGTACTCAGGCGGGAGACCATGAGCAGTTCTTC; CDR3: CASRRWGGDGTQAGDHEQFF; V: TRBV5-8; D: TRBD2; J: TRBJ2-1; size: .
DNA: TGTGCCATCAGTGGCTGGACTAGCGGTACAGATACGCAGTATTTT; CDR3: CAISGWTSGTDTQYF; V: TRBV10-3; D: TRBD2; J: TRBJ2-3; size: once
DNA: TGTGCCAGCAGCGTTGAGCGGGAGAAAAACACCGGGGAGCTGTTTTTT; CDR3: CASSVEREKNTGELFF; V: TRBV9; D: TRBD2; J: TRBJ2-2; size: .
DNA: TGCAGCGTTGAAGCCCCGGGACTAGCGGGGTGGGGAACAGATACGCAGTATTTT; CDR3: CSVEAPGLAGWGTDTQYF; V: TRBV29-1; D: TRBD2; J: TRBJ2-3; size: .
DNA: TGTGCCACCAGCGGGGGGACTAGCGGGAAGAATGAGCAGTTCTTC; CDR3: CATSGGTSGKNEQFF; V: TRBV15; D: TRBD2; J: TRBJ2-1; size: .
DNA: TGTGCCAGCAGCTTAGAGGCAGAGTTCTTCCTTGGGGAGCAGTACTTC; CDR3: CASSLEAEFFLGEQYF; V: TRBV7-9; D: .; J: TRBJ2-7; size: .
DNA: TGCAGCGTTGAAAGGATGGCGGAGTCAGAAGAGACCCAGTACTTC; CDR3: CSVERMAESEETQYF; V: TRBV29-1; D: .; J: TRBJ2-5; size: .
DNA: TGTGCCAGCAGCTTGGGGGCGTCCTATGGCTACACCTTC; CDR3: CASSLGASYGYTF; V: TRBV5-4; D: .; J: TRBJ1-2; size: .
DNA: TGTGCCAGCAGCCCGGTCGGGCGGGTCCTGAACACCGGGGAGCTGTTTTTT; CDR3: CASSPVGRVLNTGELFF; V: TRBV7-3; D: .; J: TRBJ2-2; size: .
DNA: TGCGCCAGCAGTTCCGGGACAGGGGACGGCTACACCTTC; CDR3: CASSSGTGDGYTF; V: TRBV10-2; D: TRBD1; J: TRBJ1-2; size: few
DNA: TGTGCCAGCAGTCACAGGACAGGGGCCAGCTACACCTTC; CDR3: CASSHRTGASYTF; V: TRBV6-6; D: TRBD1; J: TRBJ1-2; size: .
DNA: TGTGCCAGCAGTGGTTATGACAGGGCCGCAGATACGCAGTATTTT; CDR3: CASSGYDRAADTQYF; V: TRBV2; D: TRBD1; J: TRBJ2-3; size: .
DNA: TGTGCCAGCAGCCCCCCGACCGGTCCTAATGAAAAACTGTTTTTT; CDR3: CASSPPTGPNEKLFF; V: TRBV7-9; D: .; J: TRBJ1-4; size: few
DNA: TGTGCCAGCAGCTTAGCGCCTTACGACGAGCAGTACTTC; CDR3: CASSLAPYDEQYF; V: TRBV7-8; D: .; J: TRBJ2-7; size: once
DNA: TGTGCCAGCGTTATTCACAGGGGCTACGAGCAGTACTTC; CDR3: CASVIHRGYEQYF; V: TRBV28; D: TRBD1; J: TRBJ2-7; size: .
DNA: TGTGCCAGTAAGTTCGGGACAGGGGTCTACAATGAGCAGTTCTTC; CDR3: CASKFGTGVYNEQFF; V: TRBV5-5; D: TRBD1; J: TRBJ2-1; size: .
DNA: TGTGCCAGTAGTCTAATCGAGAGGGGTGAAGCTTTCTTT; CDR3: CASSLIERGEAFF; V: TRBV19; D: .; J: TRBJ1-1; size: .
DNA: TGTGCCAGCAGCGGTGCGGACACCGGGGAGCTGTTTTTT; CDR3: CASSGADTGELFF; V: TRBV9; D: .; J: TRBJ2-2; size: .
DNA: TGTGCCAGCAGTCCCAGGACTAGAATGGAGACCCAGTACTTC; CDR3: CASSPRTRMETQYF; V: TRBV27; D: TRBD2; J: TRBJ2-5; size: .
DNA: TGTGCCAGCAGAACAGGAGGGGTGGGGCAAGAGACCCAGTACTTC; CDR3: CASRTGGVGQETQYF; V: TRBV7-9; D: .; J: TRBJ2-5; size: .
DNA: TGTGCCAGCAGTTTTAGCGCCAGTAGGGATACGCAGTATTTT; CDR3: CASSFSASRDTQYF; V: TRBV28; D: .; J: TRBJ2-3; size: .
DNA: TGTGCCATCAGAGACCTTACAAAGGCTCATGGCTACACCTTC; CDR3: CAIRDLTKAHGYTF; V: TRBV10-3; D: .; J: TRBJ1-2; size: .
DNA: TGTGCCATCAGTGTGGGGGGGCTAAAGGAGACCCAGTACTTC; CDR3: CAISVGGLKETQYF; V: TRBV10-3; D: .; J: TRBJ2-5; size: few
DNA: TGTGCCAGCAGCTTATGGGTATCGACGGGAGAGGGCAATGAGCAGTTCTTC; CDR3: CASSLWVSTGEGNEQFF; V: TRBV7-6; D: .; J: TRBJ2-1; size: .
DNA: TGTGCCAGCAGCTTGCCGGACCGAAGCTCTGGAAACACCATATATTTT; CDR3: CASSLPDRSSGNTIYF; V: TRBV5-6; D: .; J: TRBJ1-3; size: .
DNA: TGTGCCAGCATGGGACCCCGTACCCACGAGCAGTACTTC; CDR3: CASMGPRTHEQYF; V: TRBV27; D: .; J: TRBJ2-7; size: .
DNA: TGTGCCAGCAGTTACAGCGGGTCCCTGGATACGCAGTATTTT; CDR3: CASSYSGSLDTQYF; V: TRBV6-5; D: .; J: TRBJ2-3; size: .
DNA: TGTGCCTGGAGTCAGGGGGCAACTATCTCCTACGAGCAGTACTTC; CDR3: CAWSQGATISYEQYF; V: TRBV30; D: TRBD1; J: TRBJ2-7; size: .
DNA: TGTGCCAGCAGCTCACGGGTGTCTAGCGGGACCCATGAGCAGTTCTTC; CDR3: CASSSRVSSGTHEQFF; V: TRBV7-9; D: TRBD2; J: TRBJ2-1; size: .
DNA: TGTGCCAGCAGGCGGGACGGGTACGAGCAGTACTTC; CDR3: CASRRDGYEQYF; V: TRBV28; D: .; J: TRBJ2-7; size: .
DNA: TGTGCCAGCAGCTTAAATCGACAGAGGGGCACTGAAGCTTTCTTT; CDR3: CASSLNRQRGTEAFF; V: TRBV11-2; D: .; J: TRBJ1-1; size: .
DNA: TGTGCCAGCAGCTCCCGGGACAGGGGGCGAGAGACCCAGTACTTC; CDR3: CASSSRDRGRETQYF; V: TRBV7-9; D: TRBD1; J: TRBJ2-5; size: .
DNA: TGTGCCAGCAGCTTGGACGGGACGAACACTGAAGCTTTCTTT; CDR3: CASSLDGTNTEAFF; V: TRBV7-9; D: .; J: TRBJ1-1; size: .